Listed below are T cell receptor beta chains from one sample, sequenced in a study of response to subunit inactivated influenza vaccine. MiXCR, run by TCRdb on the RT-PCR reads, gives a single entry per CDR3 protein. The data contain about 540,000 distinct CDR3 sequences, 20% to 25% of them seen just once; the ten biggest clones take up approximately 3%. This sample also appeared in a second study, on T cells expressing NK-cell markers.

The sample here was CD4+ T cells sorted from PBMCs, taken less than 13 days after vaccination. The receptors derive from a man aged 45-65 years who received an inactivated influenza vaccine. Both conserved end residues are part of each CDR3. Fields, in order: D gene, V gene, J gene, clone size, CDR3 DNA, CDR3 protein. D genes are given only for firm matches. The size entry is marked missing in some rows and otherwise reads once, few, many or a size class.

>TRBD1|TRBV3-1|TRBJ2-1|-
TGTGCCAGCAGGTCTCGGGACAGTACCTACAATGAGCAGTTCTTC
CASRSRDSTYNEQFF
>TRBD1|TRBV29-1|TRBJ1-2|-
TGCAGCGTGGATTCCCAGACAGGGGCTGGCTACACCTTC
CSVDSQTGAGYTF
>-|TRBV4-3|TRBJ2-4|few
TGCGCCAGCAGCCAAGATGGATTTAACCGTGACATTCAGTACTTC
CASSQDGFNRDIQYF
>-|TRBV7-2|TRBJ1-6|-
TGTGGGTCGCGGGACAAGTATAATTCACCCCTCCACTTT
CGSRDKYNSPLHF
>-|TRBV9|TRBJ1-1|few
TGTGCCAGCAGCGTAGACCCCACACCGGGCGGTGAAGCTTTCTTT
CASSVDPTPGGEAFF
>TRBD2|TRBV29-1|TRBJ2-2|few
TGCAGCGTGCGGCCTAGCGGGGACACCGGGGAGCTGTTTTTT
CSVRPSGDTGELFF
>-|TRBV7-8|TRBJ1-5|many
TGTGCCAGCAGCTTAGTGGGTAGCAACGGACGCAATCAGCCCCAGCATTTT
CASSLVGSNGRNQPQHF
>TRBD2|TRBV5-1|TRBJ2-5|-
TGCGCCAGCAGCTTGACGGCGGGAGGGCCCCGAGAGACCCAGTACTTC
CASSLTAGGPRETQYF
>TRBD1|TRBV6-2/TRBV6-3|TRBJ1-5|-
TGTGCCAGCACAACCGGGACAGGGTTTATTAGCAATCAGCCCCAGCATTTT
CASTTGTGFISNQPQHF
>TRBD1|TRBV28|TRBJ2-7|-
TGTGCCAGCAGTTTTGATCCGGGACAGGGCCTCTTCGCCGAGCAGTACTTC
CASSFDPGQGLFAEQYF
>-|TRBV11-2|TRBJ2-2|-
TGTGCCAGCAGCCAAGGGTCCCGGACCGGGGAGCTGTTTTTT
CASSQGSRTGELFF
>-|TRBV5-1|TRBJ2-1|-
TGCGCCAGCAGCTTTGAACCGGGGGACTACAATGAGCAGTTCTTC
CASSFEPGDYNEQFF
>-|TRBV20-1|TRBJ1-5|-
TGCAGTGCTAGAGATTCAGGCCAGGGTAATCAGCCCCAGCATTTT
CSARDSGQGNQPQHF
>-|TRBV4-2|TRBJ2-7|-
TGTGCCAGCAGTCCTAGACAGGACAACTCCTACGAGCAGTACTTC
CASSPRQDNSYEQYF
>TRBD1|TRBV4-3|TRBJ2-4|few
TGCGCCAGCAGCCAAGAGTACAGGGGGCTGGGAAACATTCAGTACTTC
CASSQEYRGLGNIQYF
>-|TRBV7-8|TRBJ2-5|-
TGTGCCAGCAGCTCACTAGACAGAAAAGAGACCCAGTACTTC
CASSSLDRKETQYF
>-|TRBV6-1|TRBJ1-5|few
TGTGCCAGCAGTGGAGGGGTAAGCAATCAGCCCCAGCATTTT
CASSGGVSNQPQHF
>-|TRBV3-1|TRBJ2-4|many
TGTGCCAGCAGAGCCCCGTCTAGCGACATTCAGTACTTC
CASRAPSSDIQYF
>-|TRBV20-1|TRBJ2-4|-
TGCAGTGCTAGCGGACCGGGGCCTGGAATTCAGTACTTC
CSASGPGPGIQYF
>TRBD1|TRBV20-1|TRBJ1-2|few
TGCAGTGCAATGTACCAGACAGGGGAATATGGCTACACCTTC
CSAMYQTGEYGYTF
>TRBD1|TRBV20-1|TRBJ1-5|few
TGCAGTGCTAGAGGGACAGGGAACAATCAGCCCCAGCATTTT
CSARGTGNNQPQHF